This entry concerns a single T cell receptor beta chain. The CDR3 has 13 residues. CDR1 and CDR2 from the germline V gene are MNHEY and SVGAGI. Losses at the gene ends were 5 bases for V and 13 bases for J; bases not matched to a gene: 13. Next came a second PCR, run for about 6 to 11 cycles, which used a sample-barcoded 5' primer along with a J-beta primer mix. MiXCR was run by TCRdb on the 5' RACE reads, yielding one entry per CDR3 protein. The profile shows about 1.7 million distinct CDR3 sequences, approximately 30% of them singletons. These data come from a study of blood T cells in healthy people across ages.

The receptor's source is a woman in her 30s in good health. Sequenced input: blood. This chain connects TRBV6-5 to TRBJ1-2, with TRBD1 identical over 7 bases. The CDR3, as DNA: TGTGCCAGCAGTAGCCAACAGGGGACTCTAAGCACCTTC. Protein: CASSSQQGTLSTF.